The subject of this entry is one TCR beta chain. The entry originates in a study of T cell responses to AZD1222 COVID-19 vaccine. TCRdb keeps only in-frame clones here, not all; method: immunoSEQ multiplex PCR. The sample lists over 140,000 clones, around 90% seen once, with 5% in the top ten. CDR3 size: 14 residues. Germline-derived CDR1 and CDR2 are SGHRS and YFSETQ. J gave up 6 bases and V 2 bases, and 7 bases lay outside the gene matches. The chain has TRBV5-1 and TRBJ1-2; TRBD1 matches 7 bases. The sequence came from an adult in good health. Sequencing used peripheral blood, obtained on day 0 of AZD1222 vaccination. CDR3 region: CASSLGTALNGYTF. CDR3 coding DNA: TGCGCCAGCAGCTTAGGGACAGCCTTGAATGGCTACACCTTC.